Below are 10 T cell receptor beta chains sequenced from a single sample in a study of blood T cell repertoires in COVID-19. Clones were read by immunoSEQ multiplex PCR, and TCRdb kept only the in-frame ones, dropping some. Of tens of thousands of clones in the sample, over 80% were seen once. The sequenced material came from peripheral blood. Every receptor here comes from a man between 45 and 60 years old with acute or convalescent COVID-19.

J is TRBJ2-1 and V is TRBV20-1; possibly TRBD1 for D (6 bases). Germline V gene sequence: CDR1 DFQATT, CDR2 SNEGSKA (reference sequence). V was shortened by 3 bases and J by 7 bases, with 13 bases between the two germline ends. The CDR3 runs 13 residues. The CDR3 DNA is TGCAGTGCTAGTATCGGGACAAAAAATGAGCAGTTCTTC. Protein sequence: CSASIGTKNEQFF.

CDR3 loop: CASSPSKGANTEAFF. Written as DNA, the CDR3 is TGTGCCAGCAGTCCTTCGAAGGGGGCGAATACTGAAGCTTTCTTT. The rearrangement links TRBV28 to TRBJ1-1; 7 nucleotides align to TRBD1. The V segment lost 5 bases and the J segment 5 bases; nucleotides outside the gene matches: 11. The CDR3 sequence is 15 residues long. Germline V gene sequence: CDR1 MDHEN, CDR2 SYDVKM.

This clone was seen ten or more times. The gene calls are TRBV19 and TRBJ2-2; TRBD1 agrees at 8 bases. There are 15 residues in the CDR3. Germline V gene data show CDR1 as LNHDA and CDR2 as SQIVND (reference sequence). V shed 7 bases and J 6 bases; nucleotides not matched to a gene: 10. Here the CDR3 DNA reads TGTGCCAGTAAAAACCAGGGGGCCCTTTCCGGGGAGCTGTTTTTT. Protein sequence: CASKNQGALSGELFF.

Concerning this clone: This sample includes further DNA sequences coding for the same CDR3. The genes are TRBV7-9 and TRBJ2-7; D might be TRBD2 (6 bases). The V end lost 2 bases, the J end lost 2 bases, and 10 bases lay between the germline ends. From germline, CDR1 is SEHNR and CDR2 FQNEAQ (reference sequence). The CDR3 is 14 residues long. The DNA of the CDR3 is TGTGCCAGCAGCTTAAGCGGAGGGCCCTACGAGCAGTACTTC. Its protein is CASSLSGGPYEQYF.

This chain links TRBV15 with TRBJ2-7; 8 bases align to TRBD1. Germline CDR1 is LNHNV and CDR2 is YYDKDF (reference sequence). With V trimmed by 0 bases and J by 2 bases, 0 bases remained unmatched. CDR3 length: 14 residues. In DNA form, the CDR3 reads TGTGCCACCAGCAGAGACAGGGGGCCCTACGAGCAGTACTTC. Translated: CATSRDRGPYEQYF.

The chain joins TRBV12-3 or TRBV12-4 to TRBJ2-1, with D possibly TRBD2 on 5 matching bases. The length of the CDR3 is 13 residues. Trimming left V 7 bases short and J 8 bases short, with 15 bases between. In DNA, the CDR3 is TGTGCCAGCACCCCGACTACTAACGATGAGCAGTTCTTC. Its protein product is CASTPTTNDEQFF.

The chain employs TRBV7-2 and TRBJ1-2; TRBD1 agrees at 8 bases. The V segment lost 5 bases and the J segment 9 bases; nucleotides outside the gene matches: 11. The CDR3 has 14 residues. CDR1 is SGHTA, CDR2 FQGNSA, per germline. CDR3 coding DNA: TGTGCCAGCAGCGCGACAGGGGCCTCGCCGAGCTACACCTTC. Its translation: CASSATGASPSYTF.

This clone was picked up a small number of times. The chain joins TRBV12-5 to TRBJ1-2, with D unclear. Germline V lookup: CDR1 LGHNT, CDR2 FRNRAP. The CDR3 extends over 10 amino acids. CDR3 sequence (DNA): TGTGCGGCATCTAACTATGGCTACACCTTC. The encoded protein is CAASNYGYTF.

This clone came up once. The rearrangement joins TRBV9 to TRBJ2-1; D remains ambiguous. The CDR3 extends over 12 amino acids. Germline V gene sequence: CDR1 SGDLS, CDR2 YYNGEE. Trimming removed 0 bases from V and 5 bases from J, with 3 bases in between. CDR3 amino acids: CASSVDNNEQFF. CDR3 bases: TGTGCCAGCAGCGTAGACAACAATGAGCAGTTCTTC.

This clone has more than one count but fewer than ten. The rearrangement uses TRBV5-5 and TRBJ2-2; no clear D gene. Germline V CDR1 and CDR2: SGHKS, YYEKEE (reference sequence). The CDR3 length is 15 residues. V was trimmed by 4 bases and J by 7 bases, leaving 17 bases between them. The CDR3 sequence is CASSPRGFFGGELFF. The CDR3 coding sequence is TGTGCCAGCAGCCCTCGAGGATTTTTTGGCGGGGAGCTGTTTTTT.